This T cell receptor (beta chain) was sequenced during a study of T cells after yellow fever vaccination. TCRdb used MiXCR to reprocess the 5' RACE reads, holding one entry per CDR3 protein. Of hundreds of thousands of distinct CDR3 sequences listed, more than 8.5% were seen once; the top ten hold more than 15%. Study-wide results and limits: Weaker in magnitude, the secondary response showed a faster peak on day 5 versus 15.

The germline V gene has CDR1 LGHNA and CDR2 YSLEER. V dropped 2 bases and J dropped 6; count of bases not matched to a gene: 8. The CDR3 extends over 16 amino acids. This clonotype was observed a handful of times. Its specificity is unknown. The chain recombines TRBV4-3 with TRBJ2-3, with 10 nucleotides matching TRBD2. The sequence was obtained from a man aged 18 to 35 who received the YFV17D yellow fever vaccine. The material was PBMCs, obtained on the day of the first yellow fever vaccination. CDR3 nucleotide sequence: TGCGCCAGCAGCCAAAAACTAGCGGGGAAGGCTGATACGCAGTATTTT. Its protein product is CASSQKLAGKADTQYF.